What follows are 23 T cell receptor beta chains derived from one specimen sequenced in a study of blood T cell repertoires in COVID-19. Libraries were prepared by immunoSEQ multiplex PCR; TCRdb keeps only in-frame clonotypes and omits some of them. The sample contains under 250,000 clones, approximately 86% of which appear only once. Sequencing used peripheral blood. Every receptor here comes from a woman in her fifties or sixties who had recovered from COVID-19.

The J gene is TRBJ1-2, the V gene TRBV3-1 (or the pseudogene TRBV3-2); unclear D gene. Germline CDR1 LGHDT, CDR2 YNNKEL (reference sequence). V lost 1 base to trimming and J lost 5 bases, with 11 bases between them. This CDR3 contains 14 residues. DNA for the CDR3: TGTGCCAGCAGCCAAGCAACTCCCCAATATGGCTACACCTTC. Amino acid sequence: CASSQATPQYGYTF.

V and J are TRBV3-1 (or the pseudogene TRBV3-2) and TRBJ1-5, with D perhaps TRBD1 (5 bases). The CDR3 is made up of 12 amino acids. V lost 1 base and J 8 bases, leaving 6 bases between the germline ends. Germline V lookup: CDR1 LGHDT, CDR2 YNNKEL (reference sequence). The CDR3 region is CASSQGGEPQHF. The CDR3 coding sequence is TGTGCCAGCAGCCAAGGGGGGGAGCCCCAGCATTTT.

The chain employs TRBV6-6 and TRBJ2-4; TRBD2 matches at 10 bases. V lost 0 bases, J lost 1 base, and 0 bases stayed unmatched. CDR1 and CDR2 (germline): MNHNY, SVGAGI (reference sequence). The CDR3 contains 16 residues. CDR3 region: CASSYSSGGAKNIQYF. The DNA for the CDR3 is TGTGCCAGCAGTTACTCTAGCGGGGGGGCCAAAAACATTCAGTACTTC.

The rearrangement links TRBV18 to TRBJ1-1; possibly TRBD1 for D (5 bases). Germline V gene lookup returns CDR1 KGHSH and CDR2 LQKENI. The CDR3 sequence is 16 residues long. The V and J ends lost 2 bases and 4 bases respectively, with 17 bases between them. Here the CDR3 reads CASSPVPGGGGTEAFF. In DNA, the CDR3 is TGTGCCAGCTCACCAGTCCCCGGTGGGGGGGGCACTGAAGCTTTCTTT.

V and J are TRBV6-2 or TRBV6-3 and TRBJ2-3; 7 positions match TRBD1. CDR1 and CDR2 from the germline V gene are MNHEY and SVGEGT. The ends lost 6 bases at V and 1 base at J; junction bases unmatched: 7. This CDR3 has 15 residues. Here the CDR3 DNA reads TGTGCCAGCAGCGAAAGGGGGCCGGGCACAGATACGCAGTATTTT. Its translation is CASSERGPGTDTQYF.

The V and J genes are TRBV5-5 and TRBJ1-5; 7 positions agree with TRBD1. This CDR3 is built from 15 residues. Per the germline V gene, CDR1 is SGHKS and CDR2 is YYEKEE (reference sequence). Trimming at V came to 5 bases and at J to 3 bases, leaving 8 bases not matched to a gene. The CDR3 DNA sequence: TGTGCCAGCAGGCGTGGACAGGCCTACAATCAGCCCCAGCATTTT. It translates to CASRRGQAYNQPQHF.

The chain recombines TRBV7-2 with TRBJ2-1; TRBD2 aligns across 12 bases. Germline assignment: CDR1 SGHTA and CDR2 FQGNSA. The CDR3 has 15 amino acids. Trimming at V came to 7 bases and at J to 3 bases, leaving 4 bases not matched to a gene. CDR3 protein: CASKPSGGVYNEQFF. CDR3 sequence (DNA): TGTGCCAGCAAACCTAGCGGGGGGGTCTACAATGAGCAGTTCTTC. Full variable domain (rest looked up from reference TRBV7-2 and TRBJ2-1): GAGVSQSPSNKVTEKGKDVELRCDPISGHTALYWYRQSLGQGLEFLIYFQGNSAPDKSGLPSDRFSAERTGGSVSTLTIQRTQQEDSAVYLCASKPSGGVYNEQFFGPGTRLTVL.

This clone was observed once. This rearrangement joins TRBV10-3 to TRBJ1-1; 10 bases agree with TRBD1. CDR3 length: 14 amino acids. The V segment lost 6 bases and the J segment 4 bases; nucleotides outside the gene matches: 5. From germline, CDR1 is ENHRY and CDR2 SYGVKD. CDR3 nucleotide sequence: TGTGCCATCAGCGGCGGGACAGGGGTCACTGAAGCTTTCTTT. As protein: CAISGGTGVTEAFF.

The CDR3 DNA sequence: TGCAGCGTTGAAGTTGGTTGGAGAACAGGGGATGGCTACACCTTC. It encodes CSVEVGWRTGDGYTF. This chain joins TRBV29-1 and TRBJ1-2; 7 nucleotides match TRBD1. The germline V gene encodes CDR1 SQVTM and CDR2 ANQGSEA. The CDR3 is made up of 15 amino acids. The junction had 11 bases not matched to a gene; V was cut back by 1 base and J by 6 bases.

The genes are TRBV3-1 (or the pseudogene TRBV3-2) and TRBJ2-3, with 13 bases matching TRBD2. The ends lost 2 bases at V and 2 bases at J; junction bases unmatched: 10. The CDR3 length is 19 residues. Per the germline V gene, CDR1 is LGHDT and CDR2 is YNNKEL (reference sequence). CDR3 sequence reads: CASSQIRLAGGPITDTQYF. The CDR3 coding sequence is TGTGCCAGCAGCCAAATCAGACTAGCGGGGGGACCTATCACAGATACGCAGTATTTT.

The chain joins TRBV9 to TRBJ2-3; 11 bases match TRBD1. The germline V gene has CDR1 SGDLS and CDR2 YYNGEE. The CDR3 length is 15 residues. J gave up 8 bases and V 1 base, and 6 bases lay outside the gene matches. The CDR3 nucleotides are TGTGCCAGCAGCGTAAAGGGACAGGGGGGAACTACGCAGTATTTT. Residues: CASSVKGQGGTTQYF.

The genes are TRBV9 and TRBJ1-6, with 7 bases matching TRBD1. V trimming: 3 bases; J trimming: 7 bases; junction bases outside the gene matches: 7. The CDR3 runs 15 residues. Germline V gene data show CDR1 as SGDLS and CDR2 as YYNGEE. CDR3 sequence reads: CASSATGTENSPLHF. CDR3 nucleotides: TGTGCCAGCAGCGCAACCGGGACAGAAAATTCACCCCTCCACTTT.

CDR3 in DNA: TGTGCCAGCGGACAGGTCCCTGGAAACACCATATATTTT. The encoded protein is CASGQVPGNTIYF. The gene calls are TRBV25-1 and TRBJ1-3; TRBD1 matches 7 bases. Germline CDR1 and CDR2: MGHDK and SYGVNS. V lost 8 bases to trimming and J lost 2 bases; unmatched junction nucleotides: 3. There are 13 residues in the CDR3.

This chain joins TRBV25-1 and TRBJ1-2, with D perhaps matching TRBD1 (6 bases). CDR1 is MGHDK, CDR2 SYGVNS, per germline. The CDR3 has 13 amino acids. V gave up 4 bases and J gave up 0 bases, with 6 bases separating them. The CDR3 bases are TGTGCCAGCAGTGGGGACACTAACTATGGCTACACCTTC. This gives the protein CASSGDTNYGYTF.

With respect to this clone: Because the CDR3's place on the DNA is in doubt, the DNA is left out and the CDR3 is given as listed by TCRdb. The gene calls are TRBV27 and TRBJ1-6; TRBD1, the table's D call, was not compared with the DNA. The germline gives CDR1 MNHEY, CDR2 SMNVEV (reference sequence). 15 amino acids form the CDR3, both terminal residues included. CDR3: CASSTSGQYNSPLHF.

The CDR3 coding sequence is TGTGCCAGCAGCGCCCGCTCCTTCGGGGGGGGGCGGGCAGATACGCAGTATTTT. This sequence encodes CASSARSFGGGRADTQYF. This sequence joins TRBV9 and TRBJ2-3, with 8 bases lining up with TRBD2. The CDR3 is 18 amino acids. The V segment lost 3 bases and the J segment 4 bases; nucleotides outside the gene matches: 16. Germline V gives CDR1 SGDLS, CDR2 YYNGEE.

The chain is built from TRBV5-1 and TRBJ1-2; D not resolved. The CDR3 has 15 residues. V lost 0 bases to trimming and J lost 3 bases, with 12 bases between them. CDR1 is SGHRS and CDR2 is YFSETQ in the germline V gene. The chain's CDR3 is CASSLEATGDYGYTF. CDR3 nucleotides: TGCGCCAGCAGCTTGGAGGCCACCGGGGACTATGGCTACACCTTC.

This clone has a single count. This chain joins TRBV7-9 and TRBJ1-5; TRBD1 is a possible D gene (5 bases). The CDR3 is 13 residues long. Germline values: CDR1 SEHNR, CDR2 FQNEAQ (reference sequence). Trimming cost V 2 bases and J 6 bases, with 8 bases left between them. The CDR3, as DNA: TGTGCCAGCAGCTTACAGGGAGGTCAGCCCCAGCATTTT. Its translation: CASSLQGGQPQHF.

As for this clone: Other DNA sequences in this sample translate to the same CDR3. This sequence joins TRBV11-2 and TRBJ2-3; D ambiguous. This CDR3 is 12 amino acids long. V was trimmed by 5 bases and J by 1 base, leaving 4 bases between them. Per germline, CDR1 SGHAT and CDR2 FQNNGV. For the CDR3, the DNA is TGTGCCAGCAGCCGTGGCACAGATACGCAGTATTTT. As protein: CASSRGTDTQYF. Based on the CDR3 plus reference TRBV11-2 and TRBJ2-3, the full variable domain is EAGVAQSPRYKIIEKRQSVAFWCNPISGHATLYWYQQILGQGPKLLIQFQNNGVVDDSQLPKDRFSAERLKGVDSTLKIQPAKLEDSAVYLCASSRGTDTQYFGPGTRLTVL.

V gene TRBV28 combines with J gene TRBJ1-1, with unresolved D. Deletions cut 1 base from V and 5 bases from J, with 14 bases between. CDR1 MDHEN and CDR2 SYDVKM come from the germline V gene. This CDR3 is built from 15 residues. The CDR3 here is CASSLYTGPGTEAFF. The CDR3 nucleotides read TGTGCCAGCAGTTTATATACCGGACCGGGGACTGAAGCTTTCTTT.

V and J are TRBV27 and TRBJ2-6; 7 nucleotides align to TRBD2. V trimming: 5 bases; J trimming: 2 bases; junction bases outside the gene matches: 3. The CDR3 consists of 15 residues. CDR1 and CDR2 (germline): MNHEY, SMNVEV (reference sequence). In DNA form, the CDR3 reads TGTGCCAGCAGTCCCCGGGAGGCTGGGGCCAACGTCCTGACTTTC. Amino acid sequence: CASSPREAGANVLTF.

The rearrangement joins TRBV11-2 to TRBJ2-7, with D uncertain. Germline V gene data show CDR1 as SGHAT and CDR2 as FQNNGV. Trimming removed 4 bases from V and 0 bases from J, with 13 bases in between. The length of the CDR3 is 15 residues. The CDR3 DNA is TGTGCCAGCAGCTCCCTGGCCCGTGTCTCCTACGAGCAGTACTTC. Translating it yields CASSSLARVSYEQYF. The whole variable domain, remainder taken from reference TRBV11-2 and TRBJ2-7, is EAGVAQSPRYKIIEKRQSVAFWCNPISGHATLYWYQQILGQGPKLLIQFQNNGVVDDSQLPKDRFSAERLKGVDSTLKIQPAKLEDSAVYLCASSSLARVSYEQYFGPGTRLTVT.

The rearrangement joins TRBV7-3 to TRBJ2-3; 9 bases map to TRBD2. With 0 bases clipped from V and 1 base from J, the junction kept 2 bases outside the gene matches. The CDR3 sequence is 16 residues long. CDR1 is SGHTA and CDR2 is FQGTGA in the germline V gene. CDR3 in DNA: TGTGCCAGCAGCTTAACGTTAGCGGGGGGCACAGATACGCAGTATTTT. It yields the protein CASSLTLAGGTDTQYF.